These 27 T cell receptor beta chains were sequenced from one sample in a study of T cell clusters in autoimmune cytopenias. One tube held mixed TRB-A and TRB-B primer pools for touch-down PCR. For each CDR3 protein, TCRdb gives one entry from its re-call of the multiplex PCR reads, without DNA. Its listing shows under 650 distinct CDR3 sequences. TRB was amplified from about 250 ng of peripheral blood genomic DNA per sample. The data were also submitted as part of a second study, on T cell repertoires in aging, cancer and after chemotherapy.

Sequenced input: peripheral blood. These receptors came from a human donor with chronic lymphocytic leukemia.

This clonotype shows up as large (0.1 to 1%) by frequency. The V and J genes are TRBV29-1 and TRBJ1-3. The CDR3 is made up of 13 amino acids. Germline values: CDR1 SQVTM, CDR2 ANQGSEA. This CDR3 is CSVSIISGNTIYF.

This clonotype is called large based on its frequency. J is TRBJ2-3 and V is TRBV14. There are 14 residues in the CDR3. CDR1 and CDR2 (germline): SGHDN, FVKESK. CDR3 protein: CASSQDMTINTQYF.

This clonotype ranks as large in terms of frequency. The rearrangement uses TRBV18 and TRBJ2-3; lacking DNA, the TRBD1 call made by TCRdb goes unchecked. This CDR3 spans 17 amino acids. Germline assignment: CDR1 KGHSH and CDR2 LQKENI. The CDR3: CASSPGTGGSVTDTQYF.

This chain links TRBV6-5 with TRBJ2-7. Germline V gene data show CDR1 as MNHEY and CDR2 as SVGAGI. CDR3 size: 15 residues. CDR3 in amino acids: CASSRLDLGFYEQYF.

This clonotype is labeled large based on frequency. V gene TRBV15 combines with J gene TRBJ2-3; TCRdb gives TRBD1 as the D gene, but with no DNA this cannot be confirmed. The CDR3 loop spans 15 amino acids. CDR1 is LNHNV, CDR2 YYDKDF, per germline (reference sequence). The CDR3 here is CATSRVGQAVDTQYF.

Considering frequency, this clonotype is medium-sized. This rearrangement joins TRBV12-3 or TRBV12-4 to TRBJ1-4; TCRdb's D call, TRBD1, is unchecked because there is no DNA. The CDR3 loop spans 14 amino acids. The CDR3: CASSSREKNEKLFF.

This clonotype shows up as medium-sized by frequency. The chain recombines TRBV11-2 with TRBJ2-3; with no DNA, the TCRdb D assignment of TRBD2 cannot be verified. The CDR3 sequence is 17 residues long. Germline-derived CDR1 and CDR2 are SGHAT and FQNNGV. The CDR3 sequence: CASSLVRQGRGTDTQYF.

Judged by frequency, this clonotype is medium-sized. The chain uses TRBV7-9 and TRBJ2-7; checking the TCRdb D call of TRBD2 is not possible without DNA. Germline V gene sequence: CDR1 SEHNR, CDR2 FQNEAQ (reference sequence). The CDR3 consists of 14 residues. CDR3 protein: CASSLDGTSYEQYF.

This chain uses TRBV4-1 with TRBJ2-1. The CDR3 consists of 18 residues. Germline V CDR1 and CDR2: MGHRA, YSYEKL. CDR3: CASSQVDMGFSSYNEQFF.

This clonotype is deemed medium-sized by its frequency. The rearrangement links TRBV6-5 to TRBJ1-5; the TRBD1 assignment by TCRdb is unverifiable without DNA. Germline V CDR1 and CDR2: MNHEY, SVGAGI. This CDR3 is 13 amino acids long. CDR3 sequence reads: CASSRQGRQPQHF.

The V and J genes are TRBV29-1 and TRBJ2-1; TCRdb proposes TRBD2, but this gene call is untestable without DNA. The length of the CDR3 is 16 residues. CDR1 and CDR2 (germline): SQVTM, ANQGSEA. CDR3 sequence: CSVEEASGRFGNEQFF.

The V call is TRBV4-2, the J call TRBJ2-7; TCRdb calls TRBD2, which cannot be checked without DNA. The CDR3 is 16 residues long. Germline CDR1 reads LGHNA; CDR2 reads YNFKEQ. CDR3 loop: CASSREASVSSYEQYF.

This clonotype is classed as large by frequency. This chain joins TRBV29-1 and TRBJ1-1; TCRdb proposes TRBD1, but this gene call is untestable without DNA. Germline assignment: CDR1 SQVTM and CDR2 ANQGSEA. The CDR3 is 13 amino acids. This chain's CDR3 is CSVEEGGYTEAFF.

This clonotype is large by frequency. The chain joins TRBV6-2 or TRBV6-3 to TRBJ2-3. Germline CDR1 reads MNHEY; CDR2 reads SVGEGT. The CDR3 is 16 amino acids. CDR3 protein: CASSYGGATSTDTQYF.

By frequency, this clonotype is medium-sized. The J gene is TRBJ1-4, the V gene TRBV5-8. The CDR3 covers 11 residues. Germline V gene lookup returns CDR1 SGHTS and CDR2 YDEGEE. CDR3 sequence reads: CASTFLQGLFF.

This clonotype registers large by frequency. Here the CDR3 reads CASSLRTPNTGELFF. The rearrangement uses TRBV19 and TRBJ2-2. This CDR3 is built from 15 residues. Germline CDR1 LNHDA, CDR2 SQIVND (reference sequence). Using reference TRBV19 and TRBJ2-2 for the parts outside the CDR3, the full variable domain is DGGITQSPKYLFRKEGQNVTLSCEQNLNHDAMYWYRQDPGQGLRLIYYSQIVNDFQKGDIAEGYSVSREKKESFPLTVTSAQKNPTAFYLCASSLRTPNTGELFFGEGSRLTVL.

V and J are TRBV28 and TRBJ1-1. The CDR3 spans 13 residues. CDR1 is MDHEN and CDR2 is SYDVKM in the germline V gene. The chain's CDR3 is CASKGPDNTEAFF.

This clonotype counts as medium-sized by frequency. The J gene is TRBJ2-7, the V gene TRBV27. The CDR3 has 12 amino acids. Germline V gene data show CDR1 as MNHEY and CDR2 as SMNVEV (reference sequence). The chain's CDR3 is CASSNGLSEQYF.

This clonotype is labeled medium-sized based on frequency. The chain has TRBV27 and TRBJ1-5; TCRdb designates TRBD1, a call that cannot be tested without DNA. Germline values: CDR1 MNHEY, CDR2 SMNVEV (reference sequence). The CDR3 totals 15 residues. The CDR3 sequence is CASSHTGVSNQPQHF.

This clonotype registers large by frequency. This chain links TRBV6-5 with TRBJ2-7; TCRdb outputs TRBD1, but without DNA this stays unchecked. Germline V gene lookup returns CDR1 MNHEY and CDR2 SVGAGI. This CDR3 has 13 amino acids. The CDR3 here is CASSSQGAGEQYF.

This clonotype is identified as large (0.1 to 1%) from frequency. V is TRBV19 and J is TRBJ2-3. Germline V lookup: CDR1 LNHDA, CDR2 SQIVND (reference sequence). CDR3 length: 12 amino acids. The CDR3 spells CASSIISDTQYF.

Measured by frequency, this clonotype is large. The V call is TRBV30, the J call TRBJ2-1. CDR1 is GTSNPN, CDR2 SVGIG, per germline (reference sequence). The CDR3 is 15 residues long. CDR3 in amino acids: CAWSSVHSMDNEQFF.

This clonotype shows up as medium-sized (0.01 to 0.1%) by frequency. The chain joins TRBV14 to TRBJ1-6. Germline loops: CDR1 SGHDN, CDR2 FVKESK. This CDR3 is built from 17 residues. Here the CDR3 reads CASSQAQASSYNSPLHF.

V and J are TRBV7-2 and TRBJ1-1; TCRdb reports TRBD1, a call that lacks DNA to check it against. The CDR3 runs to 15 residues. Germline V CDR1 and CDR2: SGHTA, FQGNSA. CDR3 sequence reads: CASSPEPGVGTEAFF.

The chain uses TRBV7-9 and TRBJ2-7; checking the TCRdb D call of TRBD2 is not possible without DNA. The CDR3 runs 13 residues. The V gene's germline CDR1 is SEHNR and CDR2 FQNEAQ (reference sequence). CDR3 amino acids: CASSLWEGFEQYF.

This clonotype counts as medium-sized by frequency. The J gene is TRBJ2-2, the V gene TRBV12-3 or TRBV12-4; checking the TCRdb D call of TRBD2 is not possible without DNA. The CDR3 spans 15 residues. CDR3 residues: CASSLLGGKSGELFF.

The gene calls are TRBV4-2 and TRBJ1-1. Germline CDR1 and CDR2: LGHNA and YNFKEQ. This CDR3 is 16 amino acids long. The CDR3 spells CASSPSGRRSNTEAFF.